This passage covers 5 T cell receptor beta chains from one sample sequenced in a study of identical twins. From the 5' RACE reads, TCRdb called clonotypes with MiXCR, one entry per CDR3 protein. The table has 240,000 or so distinct CDR3 sequences, 8% to 11% seen once; the top ten hold 9% to 10%. The sequenced sample consisted of memory T cells sorted from blood. These receptors all stem from a man aged 45-60 years in good health.

In this sample, this clonotype turned up many times. The rearrangement uses TRBV12-3 or TRBV12-4 and TRBJ2-1; D might be TRBD1 (6 bases). V gave up 5 bases and J gave up 2 bases, with 7 bases separating them. The CDR3 is made up of 13 amino acids. The CDR3 region is CASSGDTYNEQFF. The DNA of the CDR3 is TGTGCCAGCAGTGGGGACACCTACAATGAGCAGTTCTTC.

This clonotype was counted between two and nine times. The rearrangement joins TRBV4-2 to TRBJ2-5; 10 bases fit TRBD2. V was clipped by 1 base and J by 0 bases; unmatched bases: 5. Germline-derived CDR1 and CDR2 are LGHNA and YNFKEQ. The CDR3 has 17 amino acids. CDR3 DNA sequence: TGTGCCAGCAGCCAAGTCGACGGGACTAGCGACCAAGAGACCCAGTACTTC. Amino acid sequence: CASSQVDGTSDQETQYF.

A few counts support this clonotype. The rearrangement joins TRBV7-9 to TRBJ2-5; maybe TRBD1 (6 bases). This CDR3 is 13 amino acids long. Trimming stripped 5 bases from V and 5 bases from J, with 12 bases between. Germline V gives CDR1 SEHNR, CDR2 FQNEAQ (reference sequence). CDR3 residues: CASSRTARETQYF. Here the CDR3 DNA reads TGTGCCAGCAGCCGGACAGCGCGGGAGACCCAGTACTTC.

This clonotype was detected only a few times. The chain uses TRBV5-4 and TRBJ2-6; tentatively, D is TRBD2 (7 bases). CDR3 size: 15 residues. Germline CDR1 reads SGHNT; CDR2 reads YYREEE (reference sequence). V lost 3 bases and J lost 2, with 9 bases in between. CDR3 sequence: CASSSGGAGANVLTF. The CDR3 bases are TGTGCCAGCAGCTCGGGGGGCGCTGGGGCCAACGTCCTGACTTTC.

In its sample, this clonotype was seen many times. V and J are TRBV27 and TRBJ2-7; no definite D call. CDR3 length: 13 amino acids. CDR1 and CDR2 from the germline V gene are MNHEY and SMNVEV (reference sequence). The V end was cut by 1 base, the J end by 3 bases, with 7 bases between. The CDR3 nucleotides are TGTGCCAGCAGTTTATATGTCAGCTACGAGCAGTACTTC. Its translation: CASSLYVSYEQYF.